This T cell receptor (beta chain) comes out of a study of CD8+ T cells in alopecia areata. Study observations and caveats: Sequences from scalp samples also cover resident alphabeta T cells of normal skin. More clonal than normal scalp was lesional scalp, particularly alopecia totalis/universalis. TCR sharing across patients was less clear than in mice, possibly HLA-related.

RNA was extracted and reverse transcribed into cDNA as the sequencing template. Sequencing used immunoSEQ multiplex PCR; TCRdb keeps in-frame clones, though not all of them. Among 100,000 to 120,000 clones listed, 45% to 70% were seen once. On this clone: Antigen unknown.

This receptor was obtained from a human donor in good health. Sequencing was performed on CD8+ T cells sorted from blood.

CDR3 sequence (DNA): TGTGCCAGCGGAACAGCGTGTGGTCTTCTTTTGGAGCCCCAGCATTTT. It translates to CASGTACGLLLEPQHF. The chain couples TRBV5-6 to TRBJ1-5; the D is unclear. The V and J ends lost 7 bases and 8 bases respectively, with 25 bases between them. The CDR3 covers 16 residues. Germline V CDR1 and CDR2: SGHDT, YYEEEE.